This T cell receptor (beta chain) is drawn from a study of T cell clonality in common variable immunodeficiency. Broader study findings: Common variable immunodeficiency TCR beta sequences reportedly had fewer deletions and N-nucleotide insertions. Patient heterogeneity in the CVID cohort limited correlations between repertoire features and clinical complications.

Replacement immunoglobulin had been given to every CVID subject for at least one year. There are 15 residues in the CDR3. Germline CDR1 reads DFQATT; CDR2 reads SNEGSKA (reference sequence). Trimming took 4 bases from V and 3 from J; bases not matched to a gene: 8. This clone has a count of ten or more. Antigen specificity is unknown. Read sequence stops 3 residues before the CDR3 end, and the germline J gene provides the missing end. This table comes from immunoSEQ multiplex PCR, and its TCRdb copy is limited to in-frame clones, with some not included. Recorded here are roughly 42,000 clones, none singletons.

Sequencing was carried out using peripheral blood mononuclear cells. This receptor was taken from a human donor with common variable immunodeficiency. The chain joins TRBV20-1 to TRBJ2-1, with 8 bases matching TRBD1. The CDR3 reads CSATEGQVNYNEQFF. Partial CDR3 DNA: TGCAGTGCTACCGAGGGACAGGTTAACTACAATGAG.